These T cell receptor beta chains were read from a single sample in a study of post-analysis software for immune sequencing data. MiXCR, applied by TCRdb to the PCR reads, yields one record per CDR3 protein. Among fewer than 850,000 distinct CDR3 sequences listed, around 42% were seen once. The sequencing input was blood. The receptors were gathered from a girl aged 5 to 17 with multiple sclerosis. Both conserved end residues are trimmed from each CDR3. Not all rows give a size; the values are once, few, many and, for expanded clones, a class.

clone_size: .; v_call: TRBV27; j_call: TRBJ1-6; cdr3_aa: ASSSVGTGASPRH
clone_size: .; v_call: TRBV27; j_call: .; cdr3_aa: ASSLSLDRALSYEQY
clone_size: .; v_call: TRBV3-1; j_call: TRBJ1-2; cdr3_aa: ASRPGQGASIPFYGYT
clone_size: few; v_call: TRBV28; j_call: TRBJ2-3; cdr3_aa: ASSFGPDRDTQY
clone_size: few; v_call: TRBV13; j_call: TRBJ2-1; cdr3_aa: ASSLWDYGGDEQF
clone_size: .; v_call: TRBV7-6; j_call: TRBJ2-3; cdr3_aa: ASSFTGRGDTQY
clone_size: few; v_call: TRBV5-5; j_call: TRBJ1-5; cdr3_aa: ASSPGTGNVGNQPQH
clone_size: .; v_call: TRBV7-9; j_call: TRBJ2-3; cdr3_aa: ASSLNPGRGTDTQY
clone_size: .; v_call: TRBV5-1; j_call: TRBJ2-5; cdr3_aa: ASSWEGRKETQY
clone_size: few; v_call: TRBV12-3/TRBV12-4; j_call: TRBJ1-2; cdr3_aa: ASSPAGGYGYT
clone_size: .; v_call: TRBV24-1; j_call: TRBJ2-5; cdr3_aa: ATSDHPGQGRETQY
clone_size: few; v_call: TRBV9; j_call: TRBJ2-7; cdr3_aa: ASSVESSYEQY
clone_size: few; v_call: TRBV2; j_call: TRBJ2-7; cdr3_aa: ASKDPSYEQY